The 19 T cell receptor beta chains presented below share a single source sample, sequenced in a study of blood T cell repertoires in COVID-19. TCRdb's table, derived via immunoSEQ multiplex PCR, lists solely in-frame clones and lacks some. The sample carries more than 95,000 clones, 75% to 90% recorded once. Sequenced material: peripheral blood. The receptors stem from a man in his fifties with acute or convalescent COVID-19.

This clone was seen once. CDR3 bases: TGTGCCAGCAGGGAGGGGGATACGCAGTATTTT. Its translation is CASREGDTQYF. The V call is TRBV2, the J call TRBJ2-3; the D gene is possibly TRBD2 (6 bases). From germline, CDR1 is SNHLY and CDR2 FYNNEI. The CDR3 has 11 amino acids. Trimming cost V 6 bases and J 6 bases, with 7 bases left between them.

The J gene is TRBJ2-7, the V gene TRBV5-5; no definite D call. This CDR3 has 14 amino acids. V was cut by 0 bases and J by 8 bases, with 15 bases left in between. Germline-derived CDR1 and CDR2 are SGHKS and YYEKEE (reference sequence). CDR3 sequence reads: CASSLEALSRQQYF. In DNA, the CDR3 is TGTGCCAGCAGCTTGGAGGCACTATCCCGGCAGCAGTACTTC. Full variable domain (rest looked up from reference TRBV5-5 and TRBJ2-7): DAGVTQSPTHLIKTRGQQVTLRCSPISGHKSVSWYQQVLGQGPQFIFQYYEKEERGRGNFPDRFSARQFPNYSSELNVNALLLGDSALYLCASSLEALSRQQYFGPGTRLTVT.

This chain joins TRBV4-2 and TRBJ1-2; 8 bases agree with TRBD1. Losses at the gene ends were 0 bases for V and 6 bases for J; bases not matched to a gene: 9. Per the germline V gene, CDR1 is LGHNA and CDR2 is YNFKEQ. This CDR3 region has 16 residues. CDR3 DNA: TGTGCCAGCAGCCAAGAGGGGCACAGGGGGTCGAATGGCTACACCTTC. Its protein is CASSQEGHRGSNGYTF.

V is TRBV7-2 and J is TRBJ2-1; D gene uncertain. Germline CDR1 reads SGHTA; CDR2 reads FQGNSA. V lost 4 bases to trimming and J lost 1 base, with 14 bases between them. CDR3 length: 16 amino acids. The DNA for the CDR3 is TGTGCCAGCAGCTCAAGCACTGGCGGTTCCTACAATGAGCAGTTCTTC. It yields the protein CASSSSTGGSYNEQFF.

The V and J genes are TRBV11-3 and TRBJ2-7; possibly TRBD2 for D (5 bases). CDR1 SGHNT and CDR2 YENEEA come from the germline V gene. The CDR3 extends over 14 amino acids. Trimming took off 5 bases at V and 5 bases at J, with 16 bases between the two ends. The CDR3 sequence: CASSPDGGFDEQYF. In DNA, the CDR3 is TGTGCCAGCAGCCCCGACGGAGGTTTCGACGAGCAGTACTTC.

The J gene is TRBJ2-5, the V gene TRBV5-4; a weak D match, TRBD2 (6 bases). The V and J ends lost 1 base and 5 bases respectively, with 12 bases between them. Germline values: CDR1 SGHNT, CDR2 YYREEE (reference sequence). The CDR3 has 14 amino acids. CDR3 loop: CASSLSGVKETQYF. Written as DNA, the CDR3 is TGTGCCAGCAGCTTGTCGGGGGTTAAGGAGACCCAGTACTTC.

The chain couples TRBV10-3 to TRBJ2-3; 11 bases map to TRBD2. CDR3 length: 15 residues. Germline CDR1 ENHRY, CDR2 SYGVKD. The V gene end was trimmed by 6 bases and the J gene end by 2 bases; junction bases not matched to a gene: 4. DNA for the CDR3: TGTGCCATCAGGGGACTAGCGGCAACCACAGATACGCAGTATTTT. This encodes CAIRGLAATTDTQYF.

This sequence joins TRBV29-1 and TRBJ1-1; 8 nucleotides agree with TRBD1. V lost 7 bases, J lost 5 bases, and 9 bases stayed unmatched. The length of the CDR3 is 13 residues. Per germline, CDR1 SQVTM and CDR2 ANQGSEA. The CDR3 DNA is TGCAGCGGCGCGCAGGGGGCGCATACTGAAGCTTTCTTT. Its protein product is CSGAQGAHTEAFF. Together with reference TRBV29-1 and TRBJ1-1, the CDR3 gives the full variable domain: SAVISQKPSRDICQRGTSLTIQCQVDSQVTMMFWYRQQPGQSLTLIATANQGSEATYESGFVIDKFPISRPNLTFSTLTVSNMSPEDSSIYLCSGAQGAHTEAFFGQGTRLTVV.

The V call is TRBV14, the J call TRBJ2-7; 9 bases fit TRBD2. Germline V gives CDR1 SGHDN, CDR2 FVKESK. Losses at the gene ends were 3 bases for V and 6 bases for J; bases not matched to a gene: 9. This CDR3 region has 15 residues. The chain's CDR3 is CASSHAVGLAFEQYF. For the CDR3, the DNA is TGTGCCAGCAGCCACGCTGTGGGACTAGCTTTCGAGCAGTACTTC.

The chain has TRBV6-1 and TRBJ2-2, with 9 bases identical to TRBD1. The CDR3 spans 18 residues. Germline loops: CDR1 MNHNS, CDR2 SASEGT. Unmatched junction bases numbered 9, after V lost 3 bases and J lost 1 base. CDR3 amino acids: CASSDYRGPAWNTGELFF. The CDR3 region has the DNA TGTGCCAGCAGTGATTACAGGGGGCCGGCCTGGAACACCGGGGAGCTGTTTTTT.

The chain joins TRBV3-1 (or the pseudogene TRBV3-2) to TRBJ1-6; D remains unclear. Deletions cut 2 bases from V and 9 bases from J, with 11 bases between. The germline V gene encodes CDR1 LGHDT and CDR2 YNNKEL (reference sequence). This CDR3 comprises 14 residues. This CDR3 reads CASSQWEDGSPLHF. The DNA of the CDR3 is TGTGCCAGCAGCCAATGGGAGGACGGTTCACCCCTCCACTTT.

DNA of the CDR3: TGCAGCGTCACACAGGGAAGGAACACCGGGGAGCTGTTTTTT. Translating it yields CSVTQGRNTGELFF. The rearrangement joins TRBV29-1 to TRBJ2-2; possible D gene TRBD1, 6 bases. The germline V gene encodes CDR1 SQVTM and CDR2 ANQGSEA. With 6 bases removed from V and 1 base from J, the gap between germline ends came to 12 bases. The CDR3 is 14 residues long.

The chain is built from TRBV2 and TRBJ2-3, with D maybe TRBD2 (6 bases). The ends were cut back, 2 bases at V and 0 bases at J, with 9 bases in the middle. This CDR3 is 15 amino acids long. Looked up from germline, CDR1 is SNHLY and CDR2 is FYNNEI. CDR3 in amino acids: CASSEPGTSTDTQYF. The CDR3 DNA sequence: TGTGCCAGCAGTGAACCCGGGACTAGCACAGATACGCAGTATTTT.

The DNA for the CDR3 is TGTGCCAGCTCACCTACAGGGGTAGATGAAAAACTGTTTTTT. This translates into CASSPTGVDEKLFF. V is TRBV18 and J is TRBJ1-4, with 7 positions matching TRBD1. V lost 3 bases, J lost 6 bases, and 4 bases stayed unmatched. The CDR3 contains 14 residues. Germline values: CDR1 KGHSH, CDR2 LQKENI.

The J gene is TRBJ1-5, the V gene TRBV28; 9 nucleotides align to TRBD1. The trim removed 6 bases at V and 6 bases at J, leaving 6 bases unmatched. Per germline, CDR1 MDHEN and CDR2 SYDVKM. The length of the CDR3 is 14 residues. The CDR3 coding sequence is TGTGCCAGCAGCCTGGACAGGGGAGGTCAGCCCCAGCATTTT. It yields the protein CASSLDRGGQPQHF.

V gene TRBV24-1 combines with J gene TRBJ2-1; 9 bases agree with TRBD1. CDR1 is KGHDR and CDR2 is SFDVKD in the germline V gene. J lost 6 bases, V lost 3 bases, and 5 bases had no gene match. The CDR3 sequence is 15 residues long. The CDR3 loop is CATSDQDRGFNEQFF. The CDR3 DNA reads as TGTGCCACCAGTGATCAGGACAGGGGATTCAATGAGCAGTTCTTC.

CDR3 region: CASSPRQGRSEAFF. The DNA for the CDR3 is TGTGCCAGCAGCCCCCGACAGGGGCGGTCTGAAGCTTTCTTT. The chain is built from TRBV5-6 and TRBJ1-1; TRBD1 matches at 8 bases. V lost 4 bases and J lost 6; bases outside the gene matches: 8. Germline CDR1 is SGHDT and CDR2 is YYEEEE. There are 14 residues in the CDR3.

The CDR3 sequence: CASSLAGQIQYF. CDR3 in DNA: TGTGCCAGCAGCTTGGCAGGTCAGATTCAGTACTTC. The chain couples TRBV5-8 to TRBJ2-4; D gene unclear. V gave up 0 bases and J gave up 10 bases, with 8 bases separating them. Per the germline V gene, CDR1 is SGHTS and CDR2 is YDEGEE. CDR3 size: 12 residues. Combining the CDR3 with reference TRBV5-8 and TRBJ2-4 gives the whole variable domain EAGVTQSPTHLIKTRGQQATLRCSPISGHTSVYWYQQALGLGLQFLLWYDEGEERNRGNFPPRFSGRQFPNYSSELNVNALELEDSALYLCASSLAGQIQYFGAGTRLSVL.

This clone was recorded only once. The chain couples TRBV12-5 to TRBJ2-1; 10 bases agree with TRBD2. After removal of 1 base from V and 10 bases from J, the junction contained 4 bases not matched to a gene. In germline, CDR1 is LGHNT, CDR2 FRNRAP. The CDR3 consists of 14 residues. DNA of the CDR3: TGTGCTAGTGGTTTGGGGCAGACTAGCGGGGAGCAGTTCTTC. Encoded protein: CASGLGQTSGEQFF.